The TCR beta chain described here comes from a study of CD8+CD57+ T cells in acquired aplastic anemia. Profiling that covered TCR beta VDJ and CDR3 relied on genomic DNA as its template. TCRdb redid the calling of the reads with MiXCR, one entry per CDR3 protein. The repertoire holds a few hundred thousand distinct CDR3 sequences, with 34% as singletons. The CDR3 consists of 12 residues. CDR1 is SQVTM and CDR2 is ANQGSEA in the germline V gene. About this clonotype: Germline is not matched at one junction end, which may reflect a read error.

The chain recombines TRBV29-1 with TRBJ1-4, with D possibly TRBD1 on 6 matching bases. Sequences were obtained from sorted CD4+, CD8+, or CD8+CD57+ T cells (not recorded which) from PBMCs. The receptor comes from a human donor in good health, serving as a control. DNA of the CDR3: TGCAGCGTTGAGGGGGCTAACGAAAAACTGTTTTTT. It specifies CSVEGANEKLFF.